Presented here are 3 T cell receptor beta chains from one specimen sequenced in a study of T cells in localized non-small cell lung cancer. Libraries were prepared by immunoSEQ multiplex PCR; TCRdb keeps only in-frame clonotypes and omits some of them. The data contain 25,000 to 30,000 clones, around 93% of them singletons. Material: peripheral blood, obtained before any cancer treatment. The receptors shown here come from an older female donor with stage I lung adenocarcinoma.

CDR3 DNA sequence: TGTGCCAGCAGCTACCACAGGGGTGGCTACACCTTC. It is translated as CASSYHRGGYTF. The chain combines TRBV7-8 with TRBJ1-2; TRBD1 matches 7 bases. There are 12 residues in the CDR3. Germline-derived CDR1 and CDR2 are SGHVS and FQNEAQ. Trimming at V came to 4 bases and at J to 7 bases, leaving 3 bases not matched to a gene. The full variable domain, with the rest looked up from reference TRBV7-8 and TRBJ1-2, is GAGVSQSPRYKVAKRGQDVALRCDPISGHVSLFWYQQALGQGPEFLTYFQNEAQLDKSGLPSDRFFAERPEGSVSTLKIQRTQQEDSAVYLCASSYHRGGYTFGSGTRLTVV.

The chain combines TRBV30 with TRBJ1-6, with D unclear. The CDR3 runs to 8 residues. Trimming stripped 8 bases from V and 10 bases from J, with 3 bases between. Germline loops: CDR1 GTSNPN, CDR2 SVGIG (reference sequence). CDR3: CALSPLHF. The CDR3 nucleotides are TGTGCCCTATCACCCCTCCACTTT. The full variable domain, in which reference TRBV30 and TRBJ1-6 provide the parts outside the CDR3, is SQTIHQWPATLVQPVGSPLSLECTVEGTSNPNLYWYRQAAGRGLQLLFYSVGIGQISSEVPQNLSASRPQDRQFILSSKKLLLSDSGFYLCALSPLHFGNGTRLTVT.

J is TRBJ2-1 and V is TRBV19; 13 bases match TRBD2. The CDR3 is made up of 16 amino acids. From germline, CDR1 is LNHDA and CDR2 SQIVND (reference sequence). The trim removed 5 bases at V and 7 bases at J, leaving 8 bases unmatched. The DNA for the CDR3 is TGTGCCAGTAGTTCCGGACTAGCGGGAGTCTATAATGAGCAGTTCTTC. Translation gives CASSSGLAGVYNEQFF.